Shown below are 28 T cell receptor beta chains from a single sample sequenced in a study of cytomegalovirus exposure and HLA in healthy donors. PCR was performed using 60 Vbeta and 13 Jbeta primers. Repertoires were generated with immunoSEQ multiplex PCR, while TCRdb's copy carries only in-frame clones and drops some. The sample holds about 120,000 clones, 80% seen once. Sequencing input: PBMCs. Receptor source: a female donor in good health and CMV-seropositive.

The genes are TRBV4-1 and TRBJ2-1; perhaps TRBD2 as D (5 bases). CDR3 length: 15 residues. With 0 bases removed from V and 5 bases from J, the gap between germline ends came to 11 bases. Germline-derived CDR1 and CDR2 are MGHRA and YSYEKL. CDR3 in amino acids: CASSQDRPSHNEQFF. In DNA, the CDR3 is TGCGCCAGCAGCCAAGATAGGCCTAGCCACAATGAGCAGTTCTTC.

This clone was seen once. The J gene is TRBJ2-2, the V gene TRBV9; 9 bases map to TRBD1. Germline V gene sequence: CDR1 SGDLS, CDR2 YYNGEE. The V gene end was trimmed by 2 bases and the J gene end by 2 bases; junction bases not matched to a gene: 4. The CDR3 has 16 amino acids. CDR3 residues: CASSVTTGGNTGELFF. The CDR3, as DNA: TGTGCCAGCAGCGTCACAACAGGGGGCAACACCGGGGAGCTGTTTTTT.

V gene TRBV5-1 combines with J gene TRBJ2-3, with D possibly being TRBD2 (5 bases). The V gene's germline CDR1 is SGHRS and CDR2 YFSETQ. The CDR3 contains 15 residues. V gave up 2 bases and J gave up 2 bases, with 12 bases separating them. CDR3 nucleotide sequence: TGCGCCAGCAGCTTATCACTCGGGGACACAGATACGCAGTATTTT. It specifies CASSLSLGDTDTQYF.

The genes are TRBV18 and TRBJ1-1, with D tentatively TRBD1 (6 bases). The CDR3 covers 13 residues. CDR1 is KGHSH and CDR2 is LQKENI in the germline V gene. V gave up 4 bases and J gave up 1 base, with 7 bases separating them. The CDR3: CASSQGQNTEAFF. The CDR3 DNA sequence: TGTGCCAGCTCACAGGGACAGAACACTGAAGCTTTCTTT. The full variable domain, with the rest looked up from reference TRBV18 and TRBJ1-1, is NAGVMQNPRHLVRRRGQEARLRCSPMKGHSHVYWYRQLPEEGLKFMVYLQKENIIDESGMPKERFSAEFPKEGPSILRIQQVVRGDSAAYFCASSQGQNTEAFFGQGTRLTVV.

Regarding this clone: A read error may account for a junction end that differs from germline. The V gene is TRBV7-7, the J gene TRBJ2-5; weak D call: TRBD1 (7 bases). The CDR3 contains 16 residues. The V gene's germline CDR1 is SSHAT and CDR2 FNYEAQ (reference sequence). The CDR3 spells CASSLRSRGDGETQYF. The CDR3 bases are TGTGCTAGCAGCTTACGATCCAGGGGGGACGGAGAGACCCAGTACTTC.

The chain has TRBV7-2 and TRBJ2-7, with D possibly matching TRBD2 (7 bases). Per germline, CDR1 SGHTA and CDR2 FQGNSA. The CDR3 sequence is 15 residues long. Trimming left V 4 bases short and J 3 bases short, with 16 bases between. The CDR3 DNA reads TGTGCCAGCAGCTACGCGTGGGGGGGCCTCTACGAGCAGTACTTC. Its protein is CASSYAWGGLYEQYF.

The chain employs TRBV18 and TRBJ1-4, with a possible D match to TRBD1 (5 bases). Germline V gives CDR1 KGHSH, CDR2 LQKENI. The CDR3 spans 13 residues. V gave up 6 bases and J gave up 5 bases, with 10 bases separating them. The CDR3 protein is CASSPGENEKLFF. CDR3 in DNA: TGTGCCAGCTCCCCGGGGGAAAATGAAAAACTGTTTTTT.

V is TRBV4-1 and J is TRBJ2-1; D gene uncertain. Per the germline V gene, CDR1 is MGHRA and CDR2 is YSYEKL. This CDR3 is 17 amino acids long. Trimming removed 0 bases at V and 0 bases at J, with 12 bases between. CDR3 sequence reads: CASSQDPEVSSYNEQFF. The CDR3 DNA sequence: TGCGCCAGCAGCCAAGATCCTGAGGTTAGCTCCTACAATGAGCAGTTCTTC.

This clone was observed a handful of times. The rearrangement uses TRBV5-6 and TRBJ1-5; D is ambiguous. The germline V and J ends were trimmed by 3 bases and 4 bases, with 8 bases remaining between them. This CDR3 has 13 amino acids. Germline V CDR1 and CDR2: SGHDT, YYEEEE. The CDR3 DNA sequence: TGTGCCAGCAGCTGGGGAGCAAATCAGCCCCAGCATTTT. Amino acid sequence: CASSWGANQPQHF. The full variable domain, completed using reference TRBV5-6 and TRBJ1-5, is DAGVTQSPTHLIKTRGQQVTLRCSPKSGHDTVSWYQQALGQGPQFIFQYYEEEERQRGNFPDRFSGHQFPNYSSELNVNALLLGDSALYLCASSWGANQPQHFGDGTRLSIL.

The chain carries TRBV7-6 and TRBJ1-5; D is perhaps TRBD1 (5 bases). CDR1 SGHVS and CDR2 FNYEAQ come from the germline V gene. The CDR3 covers 13 residues. Trimming shortened V by 1 base and J by 5 bases, and 6 bases separated the two germline ends. The CDR3 DNA follows: TGTGCCAGCAGCTTAGAAGGGGATCAGCCCCAGCATTTT. As protein: CASSLEGDQPQHF.

This clone was observed a single time. This chain links TRBV6-5 with TRBJ2-5; TRBD2 might be the D (5 bases). Germline lookup yields CDR1 MNHEY and CDR2 SVGAGI. V lost 5 bases and J lost 2, with 15 bases in between. This CDR3 region has 15 residues. The CDR3 reads CASSRGPTRQETQYF. In nucleotides, the CDR3 is TGTGCCAGCAGTCGCGGGCCCACAAGGCAAGAGACCCAGTACTTC.

CDR3 amino acids: CASSSGRGTGGYTF. DNA of the CDR3: TGTGCCAGCAGCTCGGGCAGGGGGACTGGCGGCTACACCTTC. This chain uses TRBV5-6 with TRBJ1-2; 7 bases map to TRBD1. Germline values: CDR1 SGHDT, CDR2 YYEEEE. Unmatched junction bases numbered 10, after V lost 3 bases and J lost 8 bases. The CDR3 consists of 14 residues.

The genes are TRBV19 and TRBJ2-1, with 7 bases matching TRBD1. This CDR3 spans 14 amino acids. Germline lookup yields CDR1 LNHDA and CDR2 SQIVND (reference sequence). Unmatched junction bases numbered 6, after V lost 3 bases and J lost 7 bases. This CDR3 reads CASSMQGVGNEQFF. CDR3 nucleotides: TGTGCCAGTAGTATGCAGGGGGTTGGTAATGAGCAGTTCTTC.

This clone was detected only a few times. The same CDR3 arises from other DNA sequences in this sample as well. The chain recombines TRBV2 with TRBJ2-7; D uncertain. The CDR3 sequence is 11 residues long. Between the trimmed V and J ends, which lost 5 bases and 2 bases, there was a span of 4 bases. Per germline, CDR1 SNHLY and CDR2 FYNNEI. CDR3 sequence: CASSLAYEQYF. CDR3 sequence (DNA): TGTGCCAGCAGTCTTGCCTACGAGCAGTACTTC. Supplemented by reference TRBV2 and TRBJ2-7, the full variable domain reads EPEVTQTPSHQVTQMGQEVILRCVPISNHLYFYWYRQILGQKVEFLVSFYNNEISEKSEIFDDQFSVERPDGSNFTLKIRSTKLEDSAMYFCASSLAYEQYFGPGTRLTVT.

This chain uses TRBV5-6 with TRBJ2-2; 10 nucleotides align to TRBD1. J lost 3 bases, V lost 8 bases, and 4 bases had no gene match. The CDR3 is made up of 14 amino acids. Germline CDR1 and CDR2: SGHDT and YYEEEE. This chain's CDR3 is CASAGQGHTGELFF. The CDR3 region has the DNA TGTGCCAGTGCGGGACAGGGGCACACCGGGGAGCTGTTTTTT.

The V call is TRBV7-9, the J call TRBJ1-5, with D tentatively TRBD1 (6 bases). Per germline, CDR1 SEHNR and CDR2 FQNEAQ (reference sequence). The CDR3 contains 15 residues. Trimming left V 3 bases short and J 3 bases short, with 12 bases between. The CDR3 bases are TGTGCCAGCAGCTTGGGGGGGGGCCCCAATCAGCCCCAGCATTTT. It is translated as CASSLGGGPNQPQHF.

Only one count was recorded for this clone. J is TRBJ1-1 and V is TRBV6-5; D is ambiguous. CDR1 and CDR2 from the germline V gene are MNHEY and SVGAGI. V lost 6 bases, J lost 4 bases, and 15 bases lay in between. There are 14 residues in the CDR3. The DNA for the CDR3 is TGTGCCAGCAGCCTCTGGGGAGGGCCCACTGAAGCTTTCTTT. Protein product: CASSLWGGPTEAFF.

V usage is TRBV30 and J usage is TRBJ1-2; D is unclear. Germline V lookup: CDR1 GTSNPN, CDR2 SVGIG (reference sequence). The CDR3 spans 12 residues. V lost 3 bases, J lost 1 base, and 6 bases lay in between. The CDR3 DNA reads TGTGCCTGGAGCCCTATTAACTATGGCTACACCTTC. It yields the protein CAWSPINYGYTF.

The rearrangement joins TRBV5-4 to TRBJ2-1; perhaps TRBD2 as D (5 bases). Germline V gene lookup returns CDR1 SGHNT and CDR2 YYREEE (reference sequence). V was pared by 4 bases and J by 4 bases, with 9 bases between. The CDR3 is 13 residues long. The CDR3: CASSPRGYNEQFF. DNA for the CDR3: TGTGCCAGCAGCCCCCGGGGTTACAATGAGCAGTTCTTC. Combining the CDR3 with reference TRBV5-4 and TRBJ2-1 gives the whole variable domain ETGVTQSPTHLIKTRGQQVTLRCSSQSGHNTVSWYQQALGQGPQFIFQYYREEENGRGNFPPRFSGLQFPNYSSELNVNALELDDSALYLCASSPRGYNEQFFGPGTRLTVL.

This clone was seen a few times. CDR3 region: CASSSPPGQGMEGELFF. Written as DNA, the CDR3 is TGTGCCAGCAGTTCTCCACCGGGACAGGGTATGGAGGGGGAGCTGTTTTTT. The V gene is TRBV28, the J gene TRBJ2-2; 9 bases line up with TRBD1. The germline V gene encodes CDR1 MDHEN and CDR2 SYDVKM. CDR3 length: 17 residues. The V gene end was trimmed by 4 bases and the J gene end by 8 bases; junction bases not matched to a gene: 14.

J is TRBJ1-5 and V is TRBV4-3, with 9 bases matching TRBD1. J lost 5 bases, V lost 0 bases, and 5 bases had no gene match. This CDR3 spans 16 amino acids. Germline V gene lookup returns CDR1 LGHNA and CDR2 YSLEER. Here the CDR3 reads CASSQDLDRGYQPQHF. The DNA of the CDR3 is TGCGCCAGCAGCCAAGACCTGGACAGGGGATATCAGCCCCAGCATTTT.

CDR3 sequence: CSAWDSYEQYF. In DNA form, the CDR3 reads TGCAGTGCCTGGGACAGCTACGAGCAGTACTTC. The chain uses TRBV20-1 and TRBJ2-7, with 7 bases aligning to TRBD1. The V segment lost 6 bases and the J segment 3 bases; nucleotides outside the gene matches: 2. Germline V gene lookup returns CDR1 DFQATT and CDR2 SNEGSKA (reference sequence). The CDR3 covers 11 residues.

This clone came up a few times. The chain uses TRBV4-2 and TRBJ2-6; 9 positions agree with TRBD1. The junction had 5 bases not matched to a gene; V was cut back by 7 bases and J by 1 base. The V gene's germline CDR1 is LGHNA and CDR2 YNFKEQ. This CDR3 has 16 residues. CDR3 DNA: TGTGCCAGCAATGACAGGGGGGGGTCTGGGGCCAACGTCCTGACTTTC. Translating gives CASNDRGGSGANVLTF.

This clone was recorded a few times. The gene calls are TRBV5-1 and TRBJ1-1; D might be TRBD1 (5 bases). Germline CDR1 is SGHRS and CDR2 is YFSETQ. V lost 0 bases, J lost 7 bases, and 16 bases lay in between. The CDR3 has 15 amino acids. CDR3 loop: CASSLGGGGNDEAFF. Written as DNA, the CDR3 is TGCGCCAGCAGCTTGGGGGGCGGGGGAAATGATGAAGCTTTCTTT.

The V call is TRBV5-6, the J call TRBJ2-5, with 8 bases matching TRBD2. Germline V gives CDR1 SGHDT, CDR2 YYEEEE. J lost 3 bases, V lost 4 bases, and 5 bases had no gene match. This CDR3 contains 14 residues. In DNA form, the CDR3 reads TGTGCCAGCAGCCGCCAACTAGCGGAAGAGACCCAGTACTTC. It codes for CASSRQLAEETQYF.

The chain links TRBV7-2 to TRBJ2-1; TRBD2 matches at 7 bases. Germline values: CDR1 SGHTA, CDR2 FQGNSA. There are 16 residues in the CDR3. Trimming at V came to 2 bases and at J to 4 bases, leaving 8 bases not matched to a gene. In DNA, the CDR3 is TGTGCCAGCAGCTTAACTCCCAGCGGGGTTTACAATGAGCAGTTCTTC. This translates into CASSLTPSGVYNEQFF. The whole variable domain, remainder taken from reference TRBV7-2 and TRBJ2-1, is GAGVSQSPSNKVTEKGKDVELRCDPISGHTALYWYRQSLGQGLEFLIYFQGNSAPDKSGLPSDRFSAERTGGSVSTLTIQRTQQEDSAVYLCASSLTPSGVYNEQFFGPGTRLTVL.

The V and J genes are TRBV6-5 and TRBJ1-2, with 7 nucleotides matching TRBD1. This CDR3 has 15 residues. V lost 6 bases to trimming and J lost 8 bases; unmatched junction nucleotides: 15. Germline V gene data show CDR1 as MNHEY and CDR2 as SVGAGI. The CDR3 nucleotides are TGTGCCAGCAGGCCCATGGACAGGCTTAGAGGCGGCTACACCTTC. It yields the protein CASRPMDRLRGGYTF.

This clone was seen once. The chain employs TRBV5-5 and TRBJ2-7; 8 bases line up with TRBD2. V was pared by 4 bases and J by 3 bases, with 9 bases of the junction left unmatched. CDR3 length: 15 amino acids. Per germline, CDR1 SGHKS and CDR2 YYEKEE (reference sequence). The CDR3 sequence is CASSTGPGGGYEQYF. Here the CDR3 DNA reads TGTGCCAGCAGCACAGGACCGGGGGGGGGCTACGAGCAGTACTTC.